This T cell receptor beta chain was found in a study of T cells in Graves' hyperthyroidism and ophthalmopathy. This clonotype was picked up many times. Trimming removed 2 bases at V and 4 bases at J, with 11 bases between. Germline V lookup: CDR1 MNHNS, CDR2 SASEGT. The CDR3 loop spans 14 amino acids. Amplified TCR beta CDR3 regions derived from RNA transcripts. HTBI primers were the set used in a first-round RT-PCR of the TCR CDR3. TCRdb re-derived calls from the multiplex PCR reads in MiXCR, one entry per CDR3 protein. The sample records about 580,000 distinct CDR3 sequences, 46% being singletons. The sequence derives from a woman aged 18-29 years with Graves' hyperthyroidism. Input material: peripheral blood or thyroid tissue (not recorded which). The rearrangement uses TRBV6-1 and TRBJ1-2, with D possibly TRBD1 on 5 matching bases. The CDR3 here is CASSEYKGTYGYTF. Here the CDR3 DNA reads TGTGCCAGCAGTGAATATAAAGGGACCTATGGCTACACCTTC.